The entry below gives a single TCR beta chain sequence along with its context. Antigen unknown. Enrollment shut out patients with autoimmune disease history or systemic immunosuppression. The CDR3 is 16 residues long. CDR1 is LGHNA and CDR2 is YSLEER in the germline V gene. V lost 0 bases and J lost 7, with 15 bases in between. This sample is part of a study of OX40 agonist ivuxolimab in advanced cancers. Across the whole study: Patients receiving dose escalation had hepatocellular carcinoma, melanoma, renal cell or head and neck cancer. Earlier anti-PD-1, anti-PD-L1 or anti-CTLA-4 therapy was permitted; around 40% had received some.

Sequencing used immunoSEQ multiplex PCR; TCRdb keeps in-frame clones, though not all of them. Among about 7,800 clones, approximately 70% were seen once, and the ten largest hold 58%. Study conclusions and caveats: Not determined was the antigen specificity of the expanded peripheral T cells.

This material consisted of CD4+ or CD8+ T cells sorted from blood, taken in a trial of the OX40 agonist ivuxolimab. The origin of this receptor is an adult with an advanced solid tumor such as melanoma, head and neck, liver or kidney cancer. The genes are TRBV4-3 and TRBJ2-2; no definite D call. Written as DNA, the CDR3 is TGCGCCAGCAGCCAAGATGAAAGTCCTATGAGCGGGGAGCTGTTTTTT. Translation gives CASSQDESPMSGELFF.